One sample yielded the 29 T cell receptor beta chains listed below, sequenced in a study of T-cell reconstitution after alpha-beta-depleted transplantation in children. During its preparation, the TCRbeta library received unique molecular identifiers. MiXCR, run by TCRdb on the PCR reads, gives a single entry per CDR3 protein. The sample has over 200,000 distinct CDR3 sequences, under 8.5% seen once. Specimen: PBMCs, mostly from graft donor cells, collected 360 days after TCRalphabeta/CD19-depleted stem cell transplant. The receptors originated from a male patient aged 2-10 years who had a stem cell transplant for acute myeloid leukemia, so the T cells may come from the graft donor.

In its sample, this clonotype was seen a few times. The chain has TRBV12-3 or TRBV12-4 and TRBJ2-4; D call uncertain. Trimming stripped 8 bases from V and 0 bases from J, with 14 bases between. This CDR3 has 15 residues. CDR3: CASATRVSAKNIQYF. The CDR3 DNA sequence: TGTGCCAGCGCAACAAGGGTATCAGCCAAAAACATTCAGTACTTC.

This clonotype came up many times. V is TRBV7-9 and J is TRBJ1-1, with D perhaps TRBD1 (5 bases). Trimming took off 2 bases at V and 3 bases at J, with 19 bases between the two ends. The CDR3 extends over 17 amino acids. From germline, CDR1 is SEHNR and CDR2 FQNEAQ (reference sequence). The CDR3 region has the DNA TGTGCCAGCAGCTTAACGGGGCTATGGGAGAGGGACACTGAAGCTTTCTTT. Its protein is CASSLTGLWERDTEAFF.

This clonotype was seen repeatedly, ten times or more. The V gene is TRBV5-1, the J gene TRBJ2-3; D not resolved. V lost 0 bases and J lost 3, with 5 bases in between. The CDR3 is 13 residues long. Germline CDR1 reads SGHRS; CDR2 reads YFSETQ. The CDR3 region has the DNA TGCGCCAGCAGCTTGGACGGAACAGATACGCAGTATTTT. Translating gives CASSLDGTDTQYF.

The chain joins TRBV20-1 to TRBJ2-5; TRBD2 matches at 8 bases. CDR1 and CDR2 from the germline V gene are DFQATT and SNEGSKA (reference sequence). There are 16 residues in the CDR3. With V trimmed by 3 bases and J by 2 bases, 11 bases remained unmatched. The chain's CDR3 is CSARKRGGQGQETQYF. In nucleotides, the CDR3 is TGCAGTGCTAGGAAACGGGGGGGCCAGGGGCAAGAGACCCAGTACTTC.

V and J are TRBV5-1 and TRBJ1-2; the D gene is possibly TRBD1 (6 bases). Germline V gene data show CDR1 as SGHRS and CDR2 as YFSETQ. The V end lost 4 bases, the J end lost 8 bases, and 21 bases lay between the germline ends. The CDR3 runs 15 residues. The DNA for the CDR3 is TGCGCCAGCAGCAGAGGAGAAACAGGGTCGAGCGGCTACACCTTC. Translating gives CASSRGETGSSGYTF.

The chain joins TRBV7-2 to TRBJ2-1; possibly TRBD1 for D (6 bases). Germline loops: CDR1 SGHTA, CDR2 FQGNSA. V was pared by 5 bases and J by 4 bases, with 18 bases between. This CDR3 has 16 residues. CDR3 amino acids: CASSPLRDMGYNEQFF. The CDR3 region has the DNA TGTGCCAGCAGCCCGCTCCGGGACATGGGATACAATGAGCAGTTCTTC.

The chain has TRBV7-3 and TRBJ2-2, with 11 bases lining up with TRBD2. CDR3 length: 16 amino acids. Looked up from germline, CDR1 is SGHTA and CDR2 is FQGTGA. The J segment lost 6 bases and the V segment lost 3 bases, leaving 6 bases of the junction unmatched. CDR3 sequence reads: CASSFQTSGNPGELFF. As DNA, the CDR3 is TGTGCCAGCAGCTTCCAGACTAGCGGGAATCCCGGGGAGCTGTTTTTT.

The chain links TRBV4-3 to TRBJ2-1, with TRBD2 matching 8 bases. Trimming took 1 base from V and 7 from J; bases not matched to a gene: 15. CDR1 is LGHNA and CDR2 is YSLEER in the germline V gene. The CDR3 loop spans 18 amino acids. The chain's CDR3 is CASSQGGGSAGVGNEQFF. The CDR3 nucleotides read TGCGCCAGCAGCCAAGGAGGGGGATCAGCGGGAGTAGGTAATGAGCAGTTCTTC.

This clonotype was picked up many times. The chain has TRBV20-1 and TRBJ1-1; 9 nucleotides line up with TRBD1. Per germline, CDR1 DFQATT and CDR2 SNEGSKA (reference sequence). J lost 5 bases, V lost 6 bases, and 10 bases had no gene match. The CDR3 runs to 14 residues. The CDR3 loop reads CSANPNRGLTEAFF. For the CDR3, the DNA is TGCAGTGCAAACCCTAACAGGGGGCTTACTGAAGCTTTCTTT.

This clonotype was observed many times. The rearrangement links TRBV7-6 to TRBJ2-1; 7 bases match TRBD2. This CDR3 spans 13 amino acids. Trimming took 4 bases from V and 6 from J; bases not matched to a gene: 3. CDR1 and CDR2 (germline): SGHVS, FNYEAQ. CDR3 sequence reads: CASSSWTSNEQFF. The DNA of the CDR3 is TGTGCCAGCAGCTCGTGGACTAGCAATGAGCAGTTCTTC.

This clonotype was recorded only once. The chain joins TRBV7-2 to TRBJ1-2, with 8 bases identical to TRBD1. Germline V lookup: CDR1 SGHTA, CDR2 FQGNSA. V shed 4 bases, J shed 4 bases, and the junction held 8 bases outside the gene matches. This CDR3 spans 15 amino acids. CDR3 sequence: CASSSGQGLFYGYTF. The CDR3 DNA is TGTGCCAGCAGCTCTGGACAGGGCCTTTTCTATGGCTACACCTTC.

This clonotype showed up just a few times. CDR3 loop: CASSLSGSIRTIQYF. DNA for the CDR3: TGTGCCAGCAGTTTAAGCGGGTCAATTCGGACCATTCAGTACTTC. The rearrangement uses TRBV28 and TRBJ2-4; D is possibly TRBD2 (6 bases). V was shortened by 2 bases and J by 9 bases, with 17 bases between the two germline ends. The germline gives CDR1 MDHEN, CDR2 SYDVKM. This CDR3 has 15 residues.

This clonotype was seen ten or more times. The chain employs TRBV21-1 and TRBJ2-7; whether TRBD2, the table's D call, matches the DNA was not checked. TRBV21-1 is flagged as a pseudogene. This CDR3 has 14 amino acids. The DNA for the CDR3 is TGTGCCAGCAGCTGGGGGGGCCCTTCCTACGAGCAGTACTTC. It codes for CASSWGGPSYEQYF.

The chain joins TRBV12-3 or TRBV12-4 to TRBJ2-3; the match to TRBD1 covers 9 bases. There are 15 residues in the CDR3. V shed 6 bases, J shed 2 bases, and the junction held 6 bases outside the gene matches. CDR3 protein: CASSWGQGDTDTQYF. The CDR3 coding sequence is TGTGCCAGCAGCTGGGGACAGGGAGACACAGATACGCAGTATTTT.

The rearrangement joins TRBV12-3 or TRBV12-4 to TRBJ1-1; D unclear. The CDR3 covers 14 residues. The V and J ends lost 6 bases and 4 bases respectively, with 15 bases between them. The CDR3 spells CASRRHAGSTEAFF. The DNA of the CDR3 is TGTGCCAGCAGACGACATGCGGGAAGCACTGAAGCTTTCTTT.

This clonotype turned up a few times. CDR3 nucleotides: TGCGCCAGCAGCACCACGTCGGACACTGAAGCTTTCTTT. It encodes CASSTTSDTEAFF. The J gene is TRBJ1-1, the V gene TRBV5-1; unclear D gene. Trimming shortened V by 4 bases and J by 3 bases, and 10 bases separated the two germline ends. There are 13 residues in the CDR3. Germline assignment: CDR1 SGHRS and CDR2 YFSETQ.

The chain uses TRBV12-3 or TRBV12-4 and TRBJ2-7, with TRBD2 identical over 13 bases. The CDR3 loop spans 15 amino acids. V lost 3 bases to trimming and J lost 12 bases; unmatched junction nucleotides: 11. CDR3 protein: CASSFAGLAGPVPYF. CDR3 sequence (DNA): TGTGCCAGCAGTTTCGCGGGACTAGCGGGACCAGTACCGTACTTC.

This clonotype was recorded many times. This rearrangement joins TRBV9 to TRBJ2-5; 8 bases line up with TRBD2. The junction had 8 bases not matched to a gene; V was cut back by 2 bases and J by 5 bases. This CDR3 region has 15 residues. The germline CDR1 and CDR2 sequences are SGDLS and YYNGEE. The CDR3: CASSVRSGSGETQYF. The CDR3 bases are TGTGCCAGCAGCGTTAGAAGCGGGAGCGGGGAGACCCAGTACTTC.

This clonotype was seen many times. The chain couples TRBV2 to TRBJ2-3; D is ambiguous. Germline V gives CDR1 SNHLY, CDR2 FYNNEI. Trimming shortened V by 3 bases and J by 2 bases, and 12 bases separated the two germline ends. The CDR3 length is 15 residues. CDR3 in amino acids: CASSELGPLTDTQYF. CDR3 DNA sequence: TGTGCCAGCAGTGAGCTGGGCCCACTCACAGATACGCAGTATTTT.

This clonotype was seen a handful of times. The rearrangement uses TRBV3-1 and TRBJ2-2; D may be TRBD2 (6 bases). V was shortened by 4 bases and J by 0 bases, with 12 bases between the two germline ends. The CDR3 is 16 amino acids. Looked up from germline, CDR1 is LGHDT and CDR2 is YNNKEL (reference sequence). In DNA, the CDR3 is TGTGCCAGCAGCCGAAAAGCGGGTACGAACACCGGGGAGCTGTTTTTT. Protein: CASSRKAGTNTGELFF.

This clonotype was seen a handful of times. The rearrangement links TRBV5-5 to TRBJ2-5; D unresolved. CDR3 size: 11 residues. The V end was cut by 7 bases, the J end by 4 bases, with 8 bases between. CDR1 and CDR2 from the germline V gene are SGHKS and YYEKEE (reference sequence). CDR3 residues: CASATIETQYF. CDR3 bases: TGTGCCAGCGCTACCATAGAGACCCAGTACTTC. Supplemented by reference TRBV5-5 and TRBJ2-5, the full variable domain reads DAGVTQSPTHLIKTRGQQVTLRCSPISGHKSVSWYQQVLGQGPQFIFQYYEKEERGRGNFPDRFSARQFPNYSSELNVNALLLGDSALYLCASATIETQYFGPGTRLLVL.

There are many counts of this clonotype. J is TRBJ2-1 and V is TRBV5-1; the match to TRBD2 covers 9 bases. This CDR3 has 17 amino acids. Germline CDR1 is SGHRS and CDR2 is YFSETQ. V trimming: 1 base; J trimming: 2 bases; junction bases outside the gene matches: 7. The CDR3 DNA sequence: TGCGCCAGCAGCTTGAGTAGCGGGAGAGAAGCCTACAATGAGCAGTTCTTC. Amino acids: CASSLSSGREAYNEQFF.

This clonotype was detected ten times or more. The J gene is TRBJ2-3, the V gene TRBV5-1; 13 bases match TRBD2. V dropped 0 bases and J dropped 1; count of bases not matched to a gene: 5. The CDR3 has 18 amino acids. Germline assignment: CDR1 SGHRS and CDR2 YFSETQ. CDR3: CASSLVTSGGAGTDTQYF. The CDR3 DNA reads as TGCGCCAGCAGCTTGGTAACTAGCGGGGGGGCCGGCACAGATACGCAGTATTTT.

The genes are TRBV7-2 and TRBJ1-2; D is unresolved. In germline, CDR1 is SGHTA, CDR2 FQGNSA. V was trimmed by 5 bases and J by 8 bases, leaving 15 bases between them. CDR3 length equals 13 residues. DNA of the CDR3: TGTGCCAGCAGCCCGGGTCAAGCCGGGGGCTACACCTTC. As protein: CASSPGQAGGYTF.

This clonotype has a count of ten or more. This chain uses TRBV10-3 with TRBJ2-7; 8 nucleotides line up with TRBD1. CDR3 length equals 15 residues. V was clipped by 3 bases and J by 0 bases; unmatched bases: 4. The V gene's germline CDR1 is ENHRY and CDR2 SYGVKD. Here the CDR3 reads CAISDGGQASYEQYF. In DNA form, the CDR3 reads TGTGCCATCAGTGACGGGGGACAGGCCTCCTACGAGCAGTACTTC.

The chain joins TRBV20-1 to TRBJ2-7, with 8 bases identical to TRBD2. V dropped 3 bases and J dropped 3; count of bases not matched to a gene: 19. Germline CDR1 DFQATT, CDR2 SNEGSKA (reference sequence). This CDR3 region has 18 residues. In DNA, the CDR3 is TGCAGTGCTAGCGGGACCGCACGGGCGGGAGGTAATTTCTACGAGCAGTACTTC. Protein: CSASGTARAGGNFYEQYF.

This clonotype was seen more than once but under ten times. The V gene is TRBV6-5, the J gene TRBJ2-4; 8 nucleotides match TRBD2. Germline assignment: CDR1 MNHEY and CDR2 SVGAGI. Germline trimming cut 2 bases from V and 9 bases from J; bases unmatched to any gene: 15. This CDR3 has 17 residues. CDR3 sequence reads: CASSYASSGSSRGIQYF. The CDR3 DNA is TGTGCCAGCAGTTACGCATCAAGCGGGAGTAGTAGGGGCATTCAGTACTTC.

This clonotype was detected a few times. The V call is TRBV4-2, the J call TRBJ1-5; 8 bases align to TRBD1. The CDR3 runs to 15 residues. The J segment lost 6 bases and the V segment lost 5 bases, leaving 9 bases of the junction unmatched. CDR1 and CDR2 (germline): LGHNA, YNFKEQ. The CDR3 here is CASSSTTGAVQPQHF. The DNA for the CDR3 is TGTGCCAGCAGCAGTACGACAGGGGCTGTTCAGCCCCAGCATTTT.

This clonotype was picked up many times. The J gene is TRBJ2-5, the V gene TRBV15, with unresolved D. The germline gives CDR1 LNHNV, CDR2 YYDKDF (reference sequence). V lost 0 bases and J lost 7, with 12 bases in between. This CDR3 has 14 amino acids. DNA for the CDR3: TGTGCCACCAGCAGAGATCTCGAGCTATTGACCCAGTACTTC. Translated: CATSRDLELLTQYF.